One and the same sample provided the 6 T cell receptor beta chains below, sequenced in a study of shared clonotypes between healthy human individuals. Libraries were prepared by immunoSEQ multiplex PCR; TCRdb keeps only in-frame clonotypes and omits some of them. The repertoire consists of 550,000 to 600,000 clones, with roughly 98% occurring once and the leading ten covering 0.3%. The naive CD8 subset, CD45RO-negative cells positively selected for CCR7, excluded terminally differentiated effector memory CD45RA+ cells. The material sequenced was naive CD8+ T cells sorted from blood. The receptors shown here come from a man aged 25 to 45 in good health.

This clone was seen just once. A junction boundary mismatches the germline segment, possibly from a read error. The J gene is TRBJ2-1, the V gene TRBV9, with D maybe TRBD2 (5 bases). The CDR3 length is 12 residues. Germline V gene sequence: CDR1 SGDLS, CDR2 YYNGEE. The CDR3 nucleotides are TGTGCCAGCAGGGACTCCTTCAATGAGCAGTTCTTC. Translating gives CASRDSFNEQFF.

The V call is TRBV27, the J call TRBJ2-1; 7 bases agree with TRBD1. Germline lookup yields CDR1 MNHEY and CDR2 SMNVEV (reference sequence). The V segment lost 5 bases and the J segment 4 bases; nucleotides outside the gene matches: 11. The CDR3 covers 16 residues. CDR3 sequence reads: CASSPGTATLYNEQFF. CDR3 bases: TGTGCCAGCAGTCCTGGGACAGCTACCTTATACAATGAGCAGTTCTTC.

Regarding this clone: In the same sample, other DNA sequences code for this CDR3. The chain uses TRBV15 and TRBJ1-2; tentatively, D is TRBD1 (5 bases). Per the germline V gene, CDR1 is LNHNV and CDR2 is YYDKDF (reference sequence). Deletions cut 0 bases from V and 4 bases from J, with 6 bases between. CDR3 length equals 13 residues. Here the CDR3 reads CATSRDRGYGYTF. As DNA, the CDR3 is TGTGCCACCAGCAGAGATAGGGGCTATGGCTACACCTTC.

This chain links TRBV5-1 with TRBJ2-7; D possibly corresponds to TRBD1 (5 bases). This CDR3 contains 15 residues. The V gene lost 4 bases and the J gene lost 6 bases, with 20 bases spanning the gap. Germline loops: CDR1 SGHRS, CDR2 YFSETQ. The CDR3 is CASSPSPEIRGEQYF. The CDR3 coding sequence is TGCGCCAGCAGCCCAAGCCCGGAGATTAGGGGCGAGCAGTACTTC.

The V gene is TRBV4-3, the J gene TRBJ1-2; a weak D match, TRBD1 (6 bases). Germline CDR1 and CDR2: LGHNA and YSLEER. Trimming pared 0 bases from V and 4 bases from J, leaving 12 bases between. The CDR3 has 15 amino acids. This CDR3 reads CASSQDGGGIYGYTF. The CDR3 nucleotides are TGCGCCAGCAGCCAAGATGGGGGCGGCATCTATGGCTACACCTTC.

V gene TRBV7-6 combines with J gene TRBJ2-3; 9 bases agree with TRBD2. The V gene's germline CDR1 is SGHVS and CDR2 FNYEAQ. The CDR3 sequence is 15 residues long. Losses at the gene ends were 5 bases for V and 6 bases for J; bases not matched to a gene: 9. DNA of the CDR3: TGTGCCAGCAGCCCAATAGCGGGAGTCCTGGATACGCAGTATTTT. This gives the protein CASSPIAGVLDTQYF.